A selection of T cell receptor beta chains follows, all from one sample in a study of cytomegalovirus exposure and HLA in healthy donors. Clones were sequenced by immunoSEQ multiplex PCR, and TCRdb holds only the in-frame ones, with some missing. The repertoire includes approximately 140,000 clones, approximately 84% of them detected once, and roughly 1.4% sits in the top ten. The sequencing sample was made of PBMCs. The receptor source for this set is a woman aged 25 to 45 in good health and CMV-seronegative. Both conserved end residues are part of each CDR3. Each record gives: D gene, J gene, clone size, V gene, CDR3 length, CDR3 DNA, CDR3 protein. The D gene is left open where the match is weak. Expanded clones are given a class, and other clones once, few, many or no size at all.

>-|TRBJ1-2|-|TRBV15|14
TGTGCCACCAGCATACAGGGTGGAGGCGATGGCTACACCTTC
CATSIQGGGDGYTF
>TRBD1|TRBJ1-6|-|TRBV7-3|14
TGTGCCAGCAGCTTAACAGGGGGCGAGTCACCCCTCCACTTT
CASSLTGGESPLHF
>TRBD1|TRBJ2-2|-|TRBV7-2|15
TGTGCCAGCAGCTCACAGGGGCGCGTAGCCGGGGAGCTGTTTTTT
CASSSQGRVAGELFF
>TRBD2|TRBJ2-3|-|TRBV9|16
TGTGCCAGCAGCGGTCGCGGGGGATCTCGAACAGATACGCAGTATTTT
CASSGRGGSRTDTQYF
>TRBD1|TRBJ2-7|-|TRBV2|13
TGTGCCAGCAGTGCTGGACAGGCACTCGAGCAGTACTTC
CASSAGQALEQYF
>-|TRBJ2-7|-|TRBV6-1|16
TGTGCCAGCAGTGAAGGGTGGGCTGTCCACTCCTACGAGCAGTACTTC
CASSEGWAVHSYEQYF
>TRBD1|TRBJ1-1|-|TRBV6-5|15
TGTGCCAGCAGTACCCGGACAGGAGGGAACACTGAAGCTTTCTTT
CASSTRTGGNTEAFF
>-|TRBJ1-1|-|TRBV30|11
TGTGCCTGGAGAGAAGGGGCGACAGCTTTCTTT
CAWREGATAFF
>TRBD2|TRBJ2-5|-|TRBV11-2|16
TGTGCCAGCAGCCCGCGTCGGAGCGGGGGGGATGAGACCCAGTACTTC
CASSPRRSGGDETQYF
>TRBD1|TRBJ1-1|-|TRBV5-1|17
TGCGCCAGCAGCTTGGAGGGACAGGGAACCCCGAACACTGAAGCTTTCTTT
CASSLEGQGTPNTEAFF
>-|TRBJ2-1|-|TRBV2|14
TGTGCCAGCAGTGAATCGAGGAACTACAATGAGCAGTTCTTC
CASSESRNYNEQFF
>-|TRBJ1-6|-|TRBV18|15
TGTGCCAGCTCACCCATCAGGGATCAAAATTCACCCCTCCACTTT
CASSPIRDQNSPLHF
>-|TRBJ1-2|few|TRBV18|15
TGTGCCAGCTCACCACGGGAGGGCCTTAGGGATGGCTACACCTTC
CASSPREGLRDGYTF
>TRBD1|TRBJ1-5|-|TRBV28|12
TGTGCCAGCCGACAGGGCGGTCAGCCCCAGCATTTT
CASRQGGQPQHF